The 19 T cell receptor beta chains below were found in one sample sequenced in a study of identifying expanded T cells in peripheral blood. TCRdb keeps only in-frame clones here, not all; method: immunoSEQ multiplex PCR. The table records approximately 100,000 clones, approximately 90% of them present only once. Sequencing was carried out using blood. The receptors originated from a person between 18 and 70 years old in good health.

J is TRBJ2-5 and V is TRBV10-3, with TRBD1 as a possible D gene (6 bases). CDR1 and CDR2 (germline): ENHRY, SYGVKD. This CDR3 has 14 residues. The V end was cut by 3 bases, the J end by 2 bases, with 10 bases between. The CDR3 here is CAISEGQIQETQYF. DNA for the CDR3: TGTGCCATCAGTGAAGGACAGATACAAGAGACCCAGTACTTC.

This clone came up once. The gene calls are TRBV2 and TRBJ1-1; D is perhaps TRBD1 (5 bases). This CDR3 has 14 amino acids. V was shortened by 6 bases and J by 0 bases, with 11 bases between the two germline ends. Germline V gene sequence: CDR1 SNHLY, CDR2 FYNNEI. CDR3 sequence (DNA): TGTGCCAGCAGGACAGAATTCATGAACACTGAAGCTTTCTTT. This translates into CASRTEFMNTEAFF.

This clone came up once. The CDR3 DNA follows: TGTGCCAGCAGTATAAAGGGACAGTACGTTAACACTGAAGCTTTCTTT. It encodes CASSIKGQYVNTEAFF. The chain uses TRBV28 and TRBJ1-1; 7 nucleotides align to TRBD1. Germline V lookup: CDR1 MDHEN, CDR2 SYDVKM. V trimming: 5 bases; J trimming: 2 bases; junction bases outside the gene matches: 11. The length of the CDR3 is 16 residues.

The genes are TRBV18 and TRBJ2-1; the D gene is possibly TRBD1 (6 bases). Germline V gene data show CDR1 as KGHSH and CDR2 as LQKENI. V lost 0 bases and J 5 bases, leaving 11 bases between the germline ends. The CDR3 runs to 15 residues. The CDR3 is CASSPPRTENNEQFF. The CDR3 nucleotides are TGTGCCAGCTCACCACCGAGGACAGAGAACAATGAGCAGTTCTTC.

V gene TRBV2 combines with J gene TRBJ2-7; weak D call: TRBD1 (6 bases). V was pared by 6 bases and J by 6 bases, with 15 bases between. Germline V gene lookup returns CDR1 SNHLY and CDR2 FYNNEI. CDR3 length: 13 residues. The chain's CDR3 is CASSRDTTSEQYF. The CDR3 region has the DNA TGTGCCAGCAGCCGGGACACTACCTCCGAGCAGTACTTC. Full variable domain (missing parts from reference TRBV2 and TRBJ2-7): EPEVTQTPSHQVTQMGQEVILRCVPISNHLYFYWYRQILGQKVEFLVSFYNNEISEKSEIFDDQFSVERPDGSNFTLKIRSTKLEDSAMYFCASSRDTTSEQYFGPGTRLTVT.

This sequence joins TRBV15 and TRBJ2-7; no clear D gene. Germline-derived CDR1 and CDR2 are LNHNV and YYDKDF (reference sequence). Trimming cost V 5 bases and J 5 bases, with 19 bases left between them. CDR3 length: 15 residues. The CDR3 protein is CATSRFTEITNEQYF. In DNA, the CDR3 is TGTGCCACCAGCCGGTTTACGGAGATTACCAACGAGCAGTACTTC.

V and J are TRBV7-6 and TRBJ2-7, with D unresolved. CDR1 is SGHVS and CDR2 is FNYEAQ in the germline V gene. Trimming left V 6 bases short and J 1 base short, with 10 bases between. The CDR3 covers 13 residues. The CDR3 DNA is TGTGCCAGCAGTCAGACGATTTCCTACGAGCAGTACTTC. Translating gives CASSQTISYEQYF.

The DNA of the CDR3 is TGTGCCAGCAGTGTGTCTCAGGGAGCCTACGAGCAGTACTTC. Translation: CASSVSQGAYEQYF. The chain employs TRBV2 and TRBJ2-7, with D tentatively TRBD1 or TRBD2 (5 bases each). CDR1 and CDR2 from the germline V gene are SNHLY and FYNNEI. The germline V and J ends were trimmed by 4 bases and 2 bases, with 12 bases remaining between them. The CDR3 extends over 14 amino acids.

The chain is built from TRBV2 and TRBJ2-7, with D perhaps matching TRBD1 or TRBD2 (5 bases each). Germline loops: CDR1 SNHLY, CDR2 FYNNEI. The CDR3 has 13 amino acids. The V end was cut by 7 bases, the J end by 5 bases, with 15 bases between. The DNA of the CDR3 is TGTGCCAGCAACTCCAGGGAGTATGACGAGCAGTACTTC. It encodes CASNSREYDEQYF.

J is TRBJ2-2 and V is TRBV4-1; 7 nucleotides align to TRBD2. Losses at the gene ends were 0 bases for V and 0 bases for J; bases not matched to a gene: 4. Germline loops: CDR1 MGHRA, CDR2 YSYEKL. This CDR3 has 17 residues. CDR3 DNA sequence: TGCGCCAGCAGCCAAGATGGGGCGGGAGCGAACACCGGGGAGCTGTTTTTT. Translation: CASSQDGAGANTGELFF.

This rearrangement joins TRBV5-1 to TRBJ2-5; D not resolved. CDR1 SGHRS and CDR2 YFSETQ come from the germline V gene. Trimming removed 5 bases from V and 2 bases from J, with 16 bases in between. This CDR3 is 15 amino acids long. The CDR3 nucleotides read TGCGCCAGCAGGTCCTCCTCAGCGTATCAAGAGACCCAGTACTTC. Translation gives CASRSSSAYQETQYF.

As DNA, the CDR3 is TGCGCCAGTAACAGGGGGTACAACACTGAAGCTTTCTTT. It yields the protein CASNRGYNTEAFF. The genes are TRBV10-2 and TRBJ1-1; TRBD1 matches 8 bases. V was pared by 9 bases and J by 2 bases, with 5 bases of the junction left unmatched. The CDR3 spans 13 residues. Germline V gene sequence: CDR1 WSHSY, CDR2 SAAADI.

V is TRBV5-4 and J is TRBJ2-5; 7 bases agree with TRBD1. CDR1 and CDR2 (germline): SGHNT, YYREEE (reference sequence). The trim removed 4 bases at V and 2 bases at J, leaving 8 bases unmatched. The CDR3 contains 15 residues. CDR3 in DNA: TGTGCCAGCAGCCACTTGACAGGGCTTCAAGAGACCCAGTACTTC. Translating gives CASSHLTGLQETQYF.

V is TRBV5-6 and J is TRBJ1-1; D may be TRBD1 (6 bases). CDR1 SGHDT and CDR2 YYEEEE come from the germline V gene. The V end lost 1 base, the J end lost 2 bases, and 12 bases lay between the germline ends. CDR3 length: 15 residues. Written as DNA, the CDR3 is TGTGCCAGCAGCTTGAGGGGGGTGTACAACACTGAAGCTTTCTTT. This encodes CASSLRGVYNTEAFF.

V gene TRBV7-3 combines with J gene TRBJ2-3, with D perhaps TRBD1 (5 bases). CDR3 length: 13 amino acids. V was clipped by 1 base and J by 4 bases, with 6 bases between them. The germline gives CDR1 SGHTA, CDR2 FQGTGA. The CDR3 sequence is CASSLIGADTQYF. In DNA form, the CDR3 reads TGTGCCAGCAGCTTAATAGGGGCAGATACGCAGTATTTT. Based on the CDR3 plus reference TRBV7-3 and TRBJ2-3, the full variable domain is GAGVSQTPSNKVTEKGKYVELRCDPISGHTALYWYRQSLGQGPEFLIYFQGTGAADDSGLPNDRFFAVRPEGSVSTLKIQRTERGDSAVYLCASSLIGADTQYFGPGTRLTVL.

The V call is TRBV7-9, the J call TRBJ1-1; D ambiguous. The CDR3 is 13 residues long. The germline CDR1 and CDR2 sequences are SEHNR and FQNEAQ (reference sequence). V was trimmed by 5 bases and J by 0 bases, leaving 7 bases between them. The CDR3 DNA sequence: TGTGCCAGCAGCATGCCCATGAACACTGAAGCTTTCTTT. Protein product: CASSMPMNTEAFF.

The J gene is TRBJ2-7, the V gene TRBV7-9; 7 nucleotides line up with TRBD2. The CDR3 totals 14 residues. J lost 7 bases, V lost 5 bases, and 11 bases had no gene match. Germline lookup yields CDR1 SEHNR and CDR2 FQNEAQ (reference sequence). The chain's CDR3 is CASSRGEALQEQYF. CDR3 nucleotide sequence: TGTGCCAGCAGCCGGGGGGAGGCCCTGCAAGAGCAGTACTTC.

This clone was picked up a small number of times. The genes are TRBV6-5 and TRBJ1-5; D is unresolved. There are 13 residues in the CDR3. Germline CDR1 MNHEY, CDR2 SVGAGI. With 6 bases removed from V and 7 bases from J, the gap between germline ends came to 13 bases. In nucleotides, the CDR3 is TGTGCCAGCAGGCAGACTGGTGGCCAGCCCCAGCATTTT. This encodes CASRQTGGQPQHF.

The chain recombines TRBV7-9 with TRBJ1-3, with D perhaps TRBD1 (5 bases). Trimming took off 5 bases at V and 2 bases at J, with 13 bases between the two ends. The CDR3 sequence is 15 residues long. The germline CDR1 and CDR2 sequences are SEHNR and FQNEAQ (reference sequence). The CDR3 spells CASSHRDGPGNTIYF. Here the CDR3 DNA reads TGTGCCAGCAGCCACCGGGACGGACCTGGAAACACCATATATTTT.